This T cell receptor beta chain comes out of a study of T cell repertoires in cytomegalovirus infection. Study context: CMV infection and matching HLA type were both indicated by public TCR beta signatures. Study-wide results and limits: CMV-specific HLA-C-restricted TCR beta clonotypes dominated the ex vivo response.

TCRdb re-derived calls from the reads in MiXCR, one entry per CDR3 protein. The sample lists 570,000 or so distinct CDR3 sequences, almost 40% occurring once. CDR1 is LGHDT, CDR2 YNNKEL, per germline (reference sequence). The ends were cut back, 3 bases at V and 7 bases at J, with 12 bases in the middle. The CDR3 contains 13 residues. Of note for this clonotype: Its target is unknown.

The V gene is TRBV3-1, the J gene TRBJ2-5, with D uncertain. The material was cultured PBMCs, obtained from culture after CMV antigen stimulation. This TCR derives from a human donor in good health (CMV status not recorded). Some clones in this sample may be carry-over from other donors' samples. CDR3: CASSHGTPGTQYF. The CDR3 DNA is TGTGCCAGCAGCCATGGCACACCTGGGACCCAGTACTTC.